This T cell receptor (beta chain) was identified in a study of blood T cell repertoires in COVID-19. Whole-study context: The samples span acute and convalescent COVID-19 from the United States, Italy and Spain. Sources were T cells, B-cell-depleted T cells, or PBMCs; the material itself was cDNA or gDNA.

The CDR3 spans 16 residues. With 2 bases clipped from V and 5 bases from J, the junction kept 6 bases outside the gene matches. In germline, CDR1 is MGHRA, CDR2 YSYEKL. Sequencing used immunoSEQ multiplex PCR; TCRdb keeps in-frame clones, though not all of them. This sample has fewer than 250,000 clones, with 65% to 85% found just once. The chain recombines TRBV4-1 with TRBJ2-4, with 10 bases identical to TRBD2. This TCR was recovered from a man in his forties or fifties with active or convalescent COVID-19. Sequencing used peripheral blood. Here the CDR3 DNA reads TGCGCCAGCAGCCAACCTAAAGGACTAGCGGAAAACATTCAGTACTTC. This gives the protein CASSQPKGLAENIQYF.